Listed below are T cell receptor beta chains from one sample, sequenced in a study of cytomegalovirus exposure and HLA in healthy donors. Clones were sequenced by immunoSEQ multiplex PCR, and TCRdb holds only the in-frame ones, with some missing. This table has about 82,000 clones, 65% to 75% appearing once. Sequenced input: PBMCs. These receptors came from a man aged 25-40 years in good health and CMV-seropositive. The CDR3 runs from the conserved cysteine through the conserved F or W. The D gene is left open where the match is weak. Rows may omit the clone size; those that give it use once, few, many or a size class.

D | size | J | V | CDR3 | DNA
TRBD1 | . | TRBJ2-7 | TRBV6-5 | CASRADRRSYEQYF | TGTGCCAGCAGGGCGGACAGGAGATCCTACGAGCAGTACTTC
. | . | TRBJ1-1 | TRBV7-3 | CASSLWPNTEAFF | TGTGCCAGCAGCTTATGGCCGAACACTGAAGCTTTCTTT
. | . | TRBJ2-3 | TRBV2 | CASSIEAADTQYF | TGTGCCAGCAGTATAGAGGCGGCAGATACGCAGTATTTT
TRBD2 | . | TRBJ2-3 | TRBV29-1 | CSVVYSGIRTQYF | TGCAGCGTTGTGTATAGCGGGATTCGCACGCAGTATTTT
. | . | TRBJ1-3 | TRBV19 | CASSASQVGNTIYF | TGTGCCAGTAGTGCGTCCCAGGTTGGAAACACCATATATTTT
. | . | TRBJ2-2 | TRBV4-2 | CASSQPGEFFPGELFF | TGTGCCAGCAGCCAGCCCGGGGAGTTCTTCCCCGGGGAGCTGTTTTTT
. | once | TRBJ2-1 | TRBV2 | CASSEDYNEQFF | TGTGCCAGCAGCGAGGACTACAATGAGCAGTTCTTC
TRBD2 | . | TRBJ2-5 | TRBV6-6 | CASSSRGGLAETQYF | TGTGCCAGCAGTTCTCGGGGGGGGTTGGCAGAGACCCAGTACTTC
TRBD2 | . | TRBJ2-5 | TRBV5-1 | CASSLDGTSVETQYF | TGCGCCAGCAGCTTGGACGGGACTAGCGTGGAGACCCAGTACTTC
. | . | TRBJ1-2 | TRBV28 | CASSPGGTRSGYTF | TGTGCCAGCAGCCCGGGGGGGACGAGGAGTGGCTACACCTTC
. | . | TRBJ2-7 | TRBV4-3 | CASSQDILREQYF | TGCGCCAGCAGCCAAGATATCCTCCGCGAGCAGTACTTC
. | . | TRBJ1-1 | TRBV6-1 | CASTKTGNTEAFF | TGTGCCAGCACCAAAACAGGGAACACTGAAGCTTTCTTT
TRBD1 | . | TRBJ2-7 | TRBV28 | CASTRTGPPNYEQYF | TGTGCCAGCACCCGGACAGGGCCCCCTAACTACGAGCAGTACTTC